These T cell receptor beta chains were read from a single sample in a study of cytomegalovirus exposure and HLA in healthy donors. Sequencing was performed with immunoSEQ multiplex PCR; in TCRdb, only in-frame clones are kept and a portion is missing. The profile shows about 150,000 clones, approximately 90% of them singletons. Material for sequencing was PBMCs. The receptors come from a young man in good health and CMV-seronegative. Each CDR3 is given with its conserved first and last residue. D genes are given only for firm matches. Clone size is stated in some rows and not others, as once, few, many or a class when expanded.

CDR3 DNA: TGTGCCAGCAGTTACCGGGGTACCGGGGCCAACGTCCTGACTTTC; CDR3 protein: CASSYRGTGANVLTF; D gene: .; V gene: TRBV6-5; clone size: .; J gene: TRBJ2-6; CDR3 length: 15
CDR3 DNA: TGTGCCAGCAGTTACGCGGACAACAATGCCTACGAGCAGTACTTC; CDR3 protein: CASSYADNNAYEQYF; D gene: .; V gene: TRBV6-5; clone size: .; J gene: TRBJ2-7; CDR3 length: 15
CDR3 DNA: TGTGCCAGCAGCTTACAAAATGAGCAGTTCTTC; CDR3 protein: CASSLQNEQFF; D gene: .; V gene: TRBV7-9; clone size: .; J gene: TRBJ2-1; CDR3 length: 11
CDR3 DNA: TGTGCCAGTAGTATGGCCCCTGGTGGCTACACCTTC; CDR3 protein: CASSMAPGGYTF; D gene: .; V gene: TRBV19; clone size: .; J gene: TRBJ1-2; CDR3 length: 12
CDR3 DNA: TGTGCCAGCAGTGAAGCGTATACCGGAGACAGCTCTGGAAACACCATATATTTT; CDR3 protein: CASSEAYTGDSSGNTIYF; D gene: .; V gene: TRBV6-1; clone size: .; J gene: TRBJ1-3; CDR3 length: 18
CDR3 DNA: TGTGCCAGCAGGGGGACTAGCGGGATCTACGAGCAGTACTTC; CDR3 protein: CASRGTSGIYEQYF; D gene: TRBD2; V gene: TRBV2; clone size: .; J gene: TRBJ2-7; CDR3 length: 14
CDR3 DNA: TGCGCCAGCAGTGACCCTCCGGCAGGCGGGGTCCAAGAGACCCAGTACTTC; CDR3 protein: CASSDPPAGGVQETQYF; D gene: .; V gene: TRBV10-2; clone size: .; J gene: TRBJ2-5; CDR3 length: 17
CDR3 DNA: TGTGCCAGCAGCTTAGAAAGATACTCCGAGCAGTACTTC; CDR3 protein: CASSLERYSEQYF; D gene: .; V gene: TRBV7-2; clone size: .; J gene: TRBJ2-7; CDR3 length: 13
CDR3 DNA: TGTGCCAGCAGCCAGATAAGGGCAAGTACAGGGGAATTCCCTCATAGCAATCAGCCCCAGCATTTT; CDR3 protein: CASSQIRASTGEFPHSNQPQHF; D gene: TRBD1; V gene: TRBV4-2; clone size: .; J gene: TRBJ1-5; CDR3 length: 22
CDR3 DNA: TGTGCCAGTAGTGGGACAGGGGGTAATAATTCACCCCTCCACTTT; CDR3 protein: CASSGTGGNNSPLHF; D gene: TRBD1; V gene: TRBV19; clone size: .; J gene: TRBJ1-6; CDR3 length: 15
CDR3 DNA: TGTGCCAGCTCACCAGTCAAAGACAGCCAAGAGACCCAGTACTTC; CDR3 protein: CASSPVKDSQETQYF; D gene: .; V gene: TRBV18; clone size: .; J gene: TRBJ2-5; CDR3 length: 15
CDR3 DNA: TGTGCCAGCAGCCAGGACAGGGGATCTGGAAACACCATATATTTT; CDR3 protein: CASSQDRGSGNTIYF; D gene: TRBD1; V gene: TRBV11-2; clone size: once; J gene: TRBJ1-3; CDR3 length: 15
CDR3 DNA: TGTGCCAGCAGTTACCTAGCGGGGCATCAAGAGACCCAGTACTTC; CDR3 protein: CASSYLAGHQETQYF; D gene: TRBD2; V gene: TRBV6-5; clone size: .; J gene: TRBJ2-5; CDR3 length: 15
CDR3 DNA: TGCGCCAGCAGCCCCCCCGGGACTAGCGAATACACAGATACGCAGTATTTT; CDR3 protein: CASSPPGTSEYTDTQYF; D gene: TRBD2; V gene: TRBV5-1; clone size: .; J gene: TRBJ2-3; CDR3 length: 17
CDR3 DNA: TGTGCCAGTAGTCTTAGCGGGAGTGCCCCCTACGAGCAGTACTTC; CDR3 protein: CASSLSGSAPYEQYF; D gene: TRBD2; V gene: TRBV19; clone size: few; J gene: TRBJ2-7; CDR3 length: 15
CDR3 DNA: TGTGCCAGCAGCCAAGTGGCTAGTCAGAGATCTATCCCAGATACGCAGTATTTT; CDR3 protein: CASSQVASQRSIPDTQYF; D gene: .; V gene: TRBV14; clone size: .; J gene: TRBJ2-3; CDR3 length: 18
CDR3 DNA: TGTGCCAGCAGCGTCGCGACAGGGGCCTACGAGCAGTACTTC; CDR3 protein: CASSVATGAYEQYF; D gene: TRBD1; V gene: TRBV9; clone size: .; J gene: TRBJ2-7; CDR3 length: 14
CDR3 DNA: TGCAGCGTTGGTGCCGGGAGTGGCACCGGGGAGCTGTTTTTT; CDR3 protein: CSVGAGSGTGELFF; D gene: .; V gene: TRBV29-1; clone size: .; J gene: TRBJ2-2; CDR3 length: 14
CDR3 DNA: TGCAGCGTTCAGCCGGGAGTAAACATTCAGTACTTC; CDR3 protein: CSVQPGVNIQYF; D gene: .; V gene: TRBV29-1; clone size: .; J gene: TRBJ2-4; CDR3 length: 12
CDR3 DNA: TGCGCCAGCAGCCAAGATTCGGGGGGCTACCGGGGCTACACCTTC; CDR3 protein: CASSQDSGGYRGYTF; D gene: .; V gene: TRBV4-3; clone size: .; J gene: TRBJ1-2; CDR3 length: 15
CDR3 DNA: TGTGCCAGCAGTGAAGGCCGGACAGGGAGACAAGAGACCCAGTACTTC; CDR3 protein: CASSEGRTGRQETQYF; D gene: TRBD1; V gene: TRBV2; clone size: .; J gene: TRBJ2-5; CDR3 length: 16
CDR3 DNA: TGTGCCAGCAGTCCTAAAAATGAGCAGTTCTTC; CDR3 protein: CASSPKNEQFF; D gene: .; V gene: TRBV6-1; clone size: .; J gene: TRBJ2-1; CDR3 length: 11
CDR3 DNA: TGCAGCGTTGAGGGAGAGATCAGCACAGATACGCAGTATTTT; CDR3 protein: CSVEGEISTDTQYF; D gene: .; V gene: TRBV29-1; clone size: .; J gene: TRBJ2-3; CDR3 length: 14
CDR3 DNA: TGTGCCAGCAGTGAATACAGGGGGGGGAACACTGAAGCTTTCTTT; CDR3 protein: CASSEYRGGNTEAFF; D gene: TRBD1; V gene: TRBV28; clone size: .; J gene: TRBJ1-1; CDR3 length: 15
CDR3 DNA: TGCGCCAGCAGTCGACGCACGCCAGGCGGGTCGCAGTATTTT; CDR3 protein: CASSRRTPGGSQYF; D gene: .; V gene: TRBV23-1; clone size: .; J gene: TRBJ2-3; CDR3 length: 14
CDR3 DNA: TGTGCCACCAGCGGCCAGGGACAGGGTAGCAATCAGCCCCAGCATTTT; CDR3 protein: CATSGQGQGSNQPQHF; D gene: TRBD1; V gene: TRBV15; clone size: .; J gene: TRBJ1-5; CDR3 length: 16
CDR3 DNA: TGTGCCAGCAGTTTGTCGGCGGGAGGCGATGAGCAGTTCTTC; CDR3 protein: CASSLSAGGDEQFF; D gene: TRBD2; V gene: TRBV27; clone size: .; J gene: TRBJ2-1; CDR3 length: 14
CDR3 DNA: TGCGCCAGCAGCGAACAGGGGGCCGATCAGCCCCAGCATTTT; CDR3 protein: CASSEQGADQPQHF; D gene: TRBD1; V gene: TRBV5-1; clone size: .; J gene: TRBJ1-5; CDR3 length: 14
CDR3 DNA: TGTGCCAGCAGCCTAGACAGGGGAAACAATCAGCCCCAGCATTTT; CDR3 protein: CASSLDRGNNQPQHF; D gene: TRBD1; V gene: TRBV7-9; clone size: .; J gene: TRBJ1-5; CDR3 length: 15
CDR3 DNA: TGTGCCAGCACTCGAAACCCGGGCCGCGGGGACTACGAGCAGTACTTC; CDR3 protein: CASTRNPGRGDYEQYF; D gene: .; V gene: TRBV7-6; clone size: once; J gene: TRBJ2-7; CDR3 length: 16
CDR3 DNA: TGCGCCAGCAGCCTACCTTCTGGAGCACTAAACACTGAAGCTTTCTTT; CDR3 protein: CASSLPSGALNTEAFF; D gene: .; V gene: TRBV4-1; clone size: .; J gene: TRBJ1-1; CDR3 length: 16
CDR3 DNA: TGTGCCAGCAGCTTGTCTGGCGGTCTCTCTAACTATGGCTACACCTTC; CDR3 protein: CASSLSGGLSNYGYTF; D gene: .; V gene: TRBV5-4; clone size: once; J gene: TRBJ1-2; CDR3 length: 16
CDR3 DNA: TGTGCCAGCAGCTTGTCGACTAGCGGGAAGGTTGAGCAGTTCTTC; CDR3 protein: CASSLSTSGKVEQFF; D gene: TRBD2; V gene: TRBV7-8; clone size: .; J gene: TRBJ2-1; CDR3 length: 15
CDR3 DNA: TGTGCCAGCAGCTTTTGGGCAGGCCGAGCCTACGAGCAGTACTTC; CDR3 protein: CASSFWAGRAYEQYF; D gene: .; V gene: TRBV11-2; clone size: few; J gene: TRBJ2-7; CDR3 length: 15
CDR3 DNA: TGTGCCAGCGGGAGAGAACAGGGGGCCTACAATGAGCAGTTCTTC; CDR3 protein: CASGREQGAYNEQFF; D gene: TRBD1; V gene: TRBV11-3; clone size: .; J gene: TRBJ2-1; CDR3 length: 15
CDR3 DNA: TGCGCCAGCAGCCAGTCCCCCGTCGCAACTAATGAAAAACTGTTTTTT; CDR3 protein: CASSQSPVATNEKLFF; D gene: .; V gene: TRBV5-1; clone size: .; J gene: TRBJ1-4; CDR3 length: 16
CDR3 DNA: TGTGCTAGCAGCTTTAAGGTTGCAGGCCTAAGCTCCGACAATGAGCAGTTCTTC; CDR3 protein: CASSFKVAGLSSDNEQFF; D gene: .; V gene: TRBV7-7; clone size: .; J gene: TRBJ2-1; CDR3 length: 18
CDR3 DNA: TGTGCCAGCAGCTTTAGGGGGGGACTAGAGACCCAGTACTTC; CDR3 protein: CASSFRGGLETQYF; D gene: .; V gene: TRBV5-6; clone size: .; J gene: TRBJ2-5; CDR3 length: 14
CDR3 DNA: TGTGCCAGTAGTATCGGTCGACAGGGCGGCTACACCTTC; CDR3 protein: CASSIGRQGGYTF; D gene: TRBD1; V gene: TRBV19; clone size: .; J gene: TRBJ1-2; CDR3 length: 13
CDR3 DNA: TGTGCCAGCAGTTTAGGCGGGAACAAGGGGACCCAGTACTTC; CDR3 protein: CASSLGGNKGTQYF; D gene: .; V gene: TRBV28; clone size: .; J gene: TRBJ2-5; CDR3 length: 14
CDR3 DNA: TGTGCCAGCAGTTTCCCGACAGGGGTCACTGAAGCTTTCTTT; CDR3 protein: CASSFPTGVTEAFF; D gene: TRBD1; V gene: TRBV28; clone size: .; J gene: TRBJ1-1; CDR3 length: 14
CDR3 DNA: TGTGCCAGCAGTACTCCTAGCGGACGCACAGATACGCAGTATTTT; CDR3 protein: CASSTPSGRTDTQYF; D gene: TRBD2; V gene: TRBV6-6; clone size: .; J gene: TRBJ2-3; CDR3 length: 15
CDR3 DNA: TGTGCCAGCAGCCAAGGCGGCAGTTTGTATGGCTACACCTTC; CDR3 protein: CASSQGGSLYGYTF; D gene: .; V gene: TRBV14; clone size: .; J gene: TRBJ1-2; CDR3 length: 14
CDR3 DNA: TGTGCCAGCAGTTACGACAGGGTAAACACTGAAGCTTTCTTT; CDR3 protein: CASSYDRVNTEAFF; D gene: TRBD1; V gene: TRBV6-5; clone size: .; J gene: TRBJ1-1; CDR3 length: 14
CDR3 DNA: TGTGCCAGCAGCCTGGACAGCCCGATAAGCACCCTCCACTTT; CDR3 protein: CASSLDSPISTLHF; D gene: .; V gene: TRBV25-1; clone size: few; J gene: TRBJ1-6; CDR3 length: 14
CDR3 DNA: TGTGCCAGCAGCCAGATCTCTAGCGGGAGTCCGAATGAGCAGTTCTTC; CDR3 protein: CASSQISSGSPNEQFF; D gene: TRBD2; V gene: TRBV14; clone size: .; J gene: TRBJ2-1; CDR3 length: 16
CDR3 DNA: TGCGCCAGCAGATCTTCGGGACAGGGGATCTCACCCCTCCACTTT; CDR3 protein: CASRSSGQGISPLHF; D gene: TRBD1; V gene: TRBV5-1; clone size: .; J gene: TRBJ1-6; CDR3 length: 15
CDR3 DNA: TGTGCCAGTGGTGAACAGGGGGCTATACGTGGCTACACCTTC; CDR3 protein: CASGEQGAIRGYTF; D gene: TRBD1; V gene: TRBV19; clone size: .; J gene: TRBJ1-2; CDR3 length: 14
CDR3 DNA: TGTGCCAGCAGCTTAAGGCCCCCCGGGAGACGCACAGATACGCAGTATTTT; CDR3 protein: CASSLRPPGRRTDTQYF; D gene: .; V gene: TRBV7-2; clone size: .; J gene: TRBJ2-3; CDR3 length: 17
CDR3 DNA: TGTGCCAGCACCTTCAGGGTTAGCAATCAGCCCCAGCATTTT; CDR3 protein: CASTFRVSNQPQHF; D gene: .; V gene: TRBV2; clone size: .; J gene: TRBJ1-5; CDR3 length: 14